Below, one TCR beta chain is given with its context. Its antigen is unknown. No base quality values were provided; no much bigger clone lies one nucleotide off. Genomic DNA was used as template for profiling of TCR beta VDJ combinations and CDR3 sequences. An Illumina HiSeq 2000 was used for TCR repertoire sequencing. For the original study's pipeline: Repertoire assessment relied on Simpson's diversity index, CDR3 size and DJ length profiles, and TRBV/TRBJ rearrangement plots. The most abundant DNA sequence in the deep sequencing data was taken as the immunodominant clone. CDR3 amino acid sequences were screened for sharing across subjects and were compared with published repertoires and the VDJdb database. The public reads were reanalyzed by TCRdb: fastp trimming at Q25, MiXCR alignment, in-frame beta chains only. Identical CDR3 protein sequences are pooled into one entry, listed with their most common genes and DNA. TCRdb, rather than the study authors, made the V and J calls. The sample profile shows about 400,000 distinct CDR3 sequences; around 72% of them were found once. 3% to 5% of the sample is taken by the ten largest.

From cysteine to phenylalanine, the CDR3 is 15 amino acids long. The read is trimmed to its CDR3 DNA, 45 bases read in frame from base 1. From the germline V gene (reference sequence), CDR1 is DFQATT and CDR2 is SNEGSKA. V drops 4 bases and J drops 8 bases, leaving 18 bases in between. The data originate from a study of CD8+CD57+ T cells in acquired aplastic anemia (dated 2018 in TCRdb). In terms of the full investigation: DNA extracted from sorted CD4+ and CD8+ cells had a mean of approximately 3.3 ug, with a range of 0.2 to 27.4 ug. Mean read counts for healthy donor samples were approximately 10 million for CD4+ cells and about 12 million for CD8+ cells.

In the study, sorted CD4+ and CD8+ blood T cells from patients with severe aplastic anemia and from healthy subjects underwent deep sequencing of TCR repertoires. Ficoll-Paque density gradient centrifugation was used to isolate peripheral blood mononuclear cells. CD4+ and CD8+ T cells were sorted by FACS or magnetic beads before DNA extraction. Results the study describes overall, beyond this receptor: Patients and healthy controls showed no significant difference in CD8+ Simpson's diversity (P=0.060). About 28 CD8+ CDR3 sequences were found in both patients and controls but appeared to be highly expressed in patients and within the immunodominant clones of the patients.

Sequenced: sorted CD4+, CD8+, or CD8+CD57+ T cells (not recorded which) from PBMCs. The V and J genes are TRBV20-1 and TRBJ1-6, and possibly TRBD1, on 6 matching bases. The clonotype was recovered from a human donor in good health, serving as a control. The DNA sequence is TGCAGTGCTACCACTAGCGGGGGGGCCGATTCACCCCTCCACTTT. Its product reads: CSATTSGGADSPLHF.